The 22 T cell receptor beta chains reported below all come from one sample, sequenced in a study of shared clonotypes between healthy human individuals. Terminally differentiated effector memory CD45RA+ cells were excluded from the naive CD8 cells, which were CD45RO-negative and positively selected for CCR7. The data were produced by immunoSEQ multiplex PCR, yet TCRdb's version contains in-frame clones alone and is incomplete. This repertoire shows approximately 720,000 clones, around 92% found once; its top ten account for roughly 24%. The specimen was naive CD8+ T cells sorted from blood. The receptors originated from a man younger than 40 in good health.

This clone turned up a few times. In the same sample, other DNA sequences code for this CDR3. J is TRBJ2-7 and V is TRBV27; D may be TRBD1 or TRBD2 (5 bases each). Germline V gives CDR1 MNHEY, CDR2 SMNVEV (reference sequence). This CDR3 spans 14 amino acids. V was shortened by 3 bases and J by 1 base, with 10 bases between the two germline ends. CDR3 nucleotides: TGTGCCAGCAGTTTCGGGACGGGTTCCTACGAGCAGTACTTC. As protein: CASSFGTGSYEQYF.

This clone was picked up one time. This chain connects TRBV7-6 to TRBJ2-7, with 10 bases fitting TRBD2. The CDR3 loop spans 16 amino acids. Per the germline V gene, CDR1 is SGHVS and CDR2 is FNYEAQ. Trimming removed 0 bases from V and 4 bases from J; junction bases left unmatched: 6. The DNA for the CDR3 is TGTGCCAGCAGCTTAGCGCTAGCGGGAGATTCTTACGAGCAGTACTTC. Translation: CASSLALAGDSYEQYF. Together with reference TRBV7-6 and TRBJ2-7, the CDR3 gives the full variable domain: GAGVSQSPRYKVTKRGQDVALRCDPISGHVSLYWYRQALGQGPEFLTYFNYEAQQDKSGLPNDRFSAERPEGSISTLTIQRTEQRDSAMYRCASSLALAGDSYEQYFGPGTRLTVT.

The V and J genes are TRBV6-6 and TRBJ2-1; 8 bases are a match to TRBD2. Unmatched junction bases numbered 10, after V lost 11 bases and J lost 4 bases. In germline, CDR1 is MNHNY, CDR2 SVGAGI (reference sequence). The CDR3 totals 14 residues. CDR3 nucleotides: TGTGCCGGATCCTCAGCGGGAGCTTACAATGAGCAGTTCTTC. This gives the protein CAGSSAGAYNEQFF.

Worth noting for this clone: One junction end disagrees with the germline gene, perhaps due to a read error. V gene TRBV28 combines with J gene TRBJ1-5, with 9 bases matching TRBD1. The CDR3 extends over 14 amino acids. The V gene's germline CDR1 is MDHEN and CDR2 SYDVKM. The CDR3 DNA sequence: TGTGCCAGCAGCAAAAACAGGGGGCAACCAACAAATTATTTT. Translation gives CASSKNRGQPTNYF.

CDR3 loop: CASTGRDYNEQFF. Here the CDR3 DNA reads TGTGCCAGCACCGGGAGGGATTACAATGAGCAGTTCTTC. The genes are TRBV6-1 and TRBJ2-1; 8 bases map to TRBD2. Per germline, CDR1 MNHNS and CDR2 SASEGT. CDR3 length equals 13 residues. With V trimmed by 7 bases and J by 4 bases, 3 bases remained unmatched.

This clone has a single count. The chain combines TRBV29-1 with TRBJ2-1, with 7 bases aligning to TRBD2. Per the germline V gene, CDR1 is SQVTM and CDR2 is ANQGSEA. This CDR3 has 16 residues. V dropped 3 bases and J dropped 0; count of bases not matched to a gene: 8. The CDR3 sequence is CSVDSSGSYSYNEQFF. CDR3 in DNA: TGCAGCGTTGATTCTAGCGGCTCGTACTCCTACAATGAGCAGTTCTTC.

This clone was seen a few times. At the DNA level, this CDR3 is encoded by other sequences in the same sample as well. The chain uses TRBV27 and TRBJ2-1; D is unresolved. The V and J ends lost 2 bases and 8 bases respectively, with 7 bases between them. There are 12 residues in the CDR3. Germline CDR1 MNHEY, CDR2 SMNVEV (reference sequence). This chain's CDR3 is CASSLIGDEQFF. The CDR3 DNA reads TGTGCCAGCAGTTTAATTGGGGATGAGCAGTTCTTC.

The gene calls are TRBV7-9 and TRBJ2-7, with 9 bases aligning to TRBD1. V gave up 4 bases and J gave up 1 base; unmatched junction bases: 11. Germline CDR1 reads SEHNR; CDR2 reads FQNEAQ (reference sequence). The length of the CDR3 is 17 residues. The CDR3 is CASSSTTGTGTSYEQYF. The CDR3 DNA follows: TGTGCCAGCAGCTCGACGACCGGGACAGGGACGTCCTACGAGCAGTACTTC.

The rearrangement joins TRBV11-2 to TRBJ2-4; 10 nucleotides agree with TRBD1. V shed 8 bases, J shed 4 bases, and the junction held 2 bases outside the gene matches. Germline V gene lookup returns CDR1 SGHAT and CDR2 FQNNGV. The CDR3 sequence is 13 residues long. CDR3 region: CASGDRGKNIQYF. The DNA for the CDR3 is TGTGCCAGCGGGGACAGGGGTAAAAACATTCAGTACTTC.

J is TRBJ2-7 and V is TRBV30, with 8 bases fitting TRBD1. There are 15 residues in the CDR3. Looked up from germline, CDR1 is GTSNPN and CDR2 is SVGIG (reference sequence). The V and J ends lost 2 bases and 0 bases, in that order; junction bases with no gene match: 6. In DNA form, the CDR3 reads TGTGCCTGGAGTCAGGGACAGGCAAGCTCCTACGAGCAGTACTTC. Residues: CAWSQGQASSYEQYF. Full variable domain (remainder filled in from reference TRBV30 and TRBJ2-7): SQTIHQWPATLVQPVGSPLSLECTVEGTSNPNLYWYRQAAGRGLQLLFYSVGIGQISSEVPQNLSASRPQDRQFILSSKKLLLSDSGFYLCAWSQGQASSYEQYFGPGTRLTVT.

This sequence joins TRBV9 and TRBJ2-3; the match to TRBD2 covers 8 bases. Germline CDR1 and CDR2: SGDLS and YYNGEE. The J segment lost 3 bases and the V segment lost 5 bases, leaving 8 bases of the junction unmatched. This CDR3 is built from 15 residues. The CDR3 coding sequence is TGTGCCAGCAGAGGCGGACTAGCCCCGACAGATACGCAGTATTTT. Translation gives CASRGGLAPTDTQYF. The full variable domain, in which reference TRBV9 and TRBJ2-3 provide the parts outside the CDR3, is DSGVTQTPKHLITATGQRVTLRCSPRSGDLSVYWYQQSLDQGLQFLIQYYNGEERAKGNILERFSAQQFPDLHSELNLSSLELGDSALYFCASRGGLAPTDTQYFGPGTRLTVL.

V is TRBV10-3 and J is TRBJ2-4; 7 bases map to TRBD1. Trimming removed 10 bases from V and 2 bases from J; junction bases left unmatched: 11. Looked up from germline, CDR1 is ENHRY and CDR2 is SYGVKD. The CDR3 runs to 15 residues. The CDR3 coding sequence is TGTGCCACATCAGGGGTGACAGGGACCAAAAACATTCAGTACTTC. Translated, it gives CATSGVTGTKNIQYF.

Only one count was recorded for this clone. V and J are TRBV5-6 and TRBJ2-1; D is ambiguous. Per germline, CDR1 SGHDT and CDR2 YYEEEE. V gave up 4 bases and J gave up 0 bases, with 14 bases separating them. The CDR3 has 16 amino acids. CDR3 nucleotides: TGTGCCAGCAGCGTGGATGGGCTAAGCTCCTACAATGAGCAGTTCTTC. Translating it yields CASSVDGLSSYNEQFF.

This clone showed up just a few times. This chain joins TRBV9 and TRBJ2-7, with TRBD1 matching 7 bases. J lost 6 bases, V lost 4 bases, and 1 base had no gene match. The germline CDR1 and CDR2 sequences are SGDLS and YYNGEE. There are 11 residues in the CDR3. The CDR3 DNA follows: TGTGCCAGCAGCCCAGGGGGCGAGCAGTACTTC. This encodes CASSPGGEQYF.

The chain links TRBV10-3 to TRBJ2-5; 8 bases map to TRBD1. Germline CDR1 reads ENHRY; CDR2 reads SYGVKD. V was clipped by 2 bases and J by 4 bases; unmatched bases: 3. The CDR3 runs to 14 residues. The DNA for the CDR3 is TGTGCCATCAGTGAGATAGGACAGGGAGAGACCCAGTACTTC. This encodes CAISEIGQGETQYF.

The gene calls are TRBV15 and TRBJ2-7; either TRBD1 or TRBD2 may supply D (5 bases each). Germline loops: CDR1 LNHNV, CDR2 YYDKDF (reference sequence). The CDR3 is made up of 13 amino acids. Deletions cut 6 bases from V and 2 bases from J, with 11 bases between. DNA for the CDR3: TGTGCCACCAGTCCGGGACCCACCTACGAGCAGTACTTC. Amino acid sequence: CATSPGPTYEQYF.

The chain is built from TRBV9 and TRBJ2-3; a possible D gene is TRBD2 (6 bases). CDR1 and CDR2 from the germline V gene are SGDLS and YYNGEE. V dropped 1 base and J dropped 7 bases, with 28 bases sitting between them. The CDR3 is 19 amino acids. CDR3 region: CASSVRPGSSGTGVNTQYF. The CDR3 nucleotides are TGTGCCAGCAGCGTAAGGCCCGGTTCGAGCGGTACGGGGGTAAATACGCAGTATTTT.

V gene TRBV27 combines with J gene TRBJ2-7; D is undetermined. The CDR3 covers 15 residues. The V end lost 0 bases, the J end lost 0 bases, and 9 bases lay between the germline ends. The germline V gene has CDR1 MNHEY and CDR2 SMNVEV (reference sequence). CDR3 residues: CASSLSSRSSYEQYF. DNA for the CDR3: TGTGCCAGCAGTTTATCTAGCAGGAGCTCCTACGAGCAGTACTTC.

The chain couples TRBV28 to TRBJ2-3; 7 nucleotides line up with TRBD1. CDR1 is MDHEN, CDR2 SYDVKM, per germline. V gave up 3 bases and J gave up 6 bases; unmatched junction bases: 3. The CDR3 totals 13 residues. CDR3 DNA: TGTGCCAGCAGTTTTTCACAGGGGGATACGCAGTATTTT. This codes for CASSFSQGDTQYF.

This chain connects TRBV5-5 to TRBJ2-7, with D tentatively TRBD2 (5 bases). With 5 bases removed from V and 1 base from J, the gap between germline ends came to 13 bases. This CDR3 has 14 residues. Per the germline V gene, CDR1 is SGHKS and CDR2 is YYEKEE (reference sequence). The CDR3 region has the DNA TGTGCCAGCAGTTATCGGGCGGGTTCCTACGAGCAGTACTTC. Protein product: CASSYRAGSYEQYF.

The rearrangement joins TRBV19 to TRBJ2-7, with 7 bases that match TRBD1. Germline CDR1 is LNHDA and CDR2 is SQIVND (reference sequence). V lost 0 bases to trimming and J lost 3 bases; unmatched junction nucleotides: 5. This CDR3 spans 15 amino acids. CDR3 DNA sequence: TGTGCCAGTAGTATAGACCACAGGGGCGGCTACGAGCAGTACTTC. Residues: CASSIDHRGGYEQYF.

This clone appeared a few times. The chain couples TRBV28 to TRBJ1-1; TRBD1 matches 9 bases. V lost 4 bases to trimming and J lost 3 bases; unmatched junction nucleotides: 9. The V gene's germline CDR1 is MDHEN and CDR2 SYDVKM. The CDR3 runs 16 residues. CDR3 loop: CASSSYRGREYTEAFF. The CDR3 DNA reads TGTGCCAGCAGTTCTTACAGGGGGCGGGAATACACTGAAGCTTTCTTT.